This is a list of T cell receptor beta chains from one sample in a study of T cell clusters in autoimmune cytopenias. For each CDR3 protein, TCRdb gives one entry from its re-call of the multiplex PCR reads, without DNA. This repertoire comprises several thousand distinct CDR3 sequences; its ten largest clones make up roughly 3.6%. Sequenced: peripheral blood. These receptors came from a human donor with an autoimmune cytopenia or autoimmune hepatitis (not recorded which). Both conserved end residues are part of each CDR3. The order of the fields is clone size, V gene, J gene, CDR3 protein. Not all rows give a size; the values are once, few, many and, for expanded clones, a class.

medium-sized	TRBV18	TRBJ1-2	CASWGIGTEIYGYTF
NA	TRBV6-5	TRBJ2-5	CASSYSGTGETQYF
NA	TRBV20-1	TRBJ2-3	CSAGLAGGADTQYF
NA	TRBV7-9	TRBJ2-5	CAAKRGSQETQYF
NA	TRBV14	TRBJ2-4	CASSQAEGWAKNIQYF
NA	TRBV5-6	TRBJ1-1	CASSFVGVYDAEAFF
medium-sized	TRBV6-5	TRBJ1-2	CASRQGESNGYTF
NA	TRBV10-2	TRBJ2-4	CASSEVEIAKNIQYF
NA	TRBV24-1	TRBJ1-4	CATSDPRDRTEKLFF
medium-sized	TRBV6-2/TRBV6-3	TRBJ1-5	CASSPREYSNQPQHF